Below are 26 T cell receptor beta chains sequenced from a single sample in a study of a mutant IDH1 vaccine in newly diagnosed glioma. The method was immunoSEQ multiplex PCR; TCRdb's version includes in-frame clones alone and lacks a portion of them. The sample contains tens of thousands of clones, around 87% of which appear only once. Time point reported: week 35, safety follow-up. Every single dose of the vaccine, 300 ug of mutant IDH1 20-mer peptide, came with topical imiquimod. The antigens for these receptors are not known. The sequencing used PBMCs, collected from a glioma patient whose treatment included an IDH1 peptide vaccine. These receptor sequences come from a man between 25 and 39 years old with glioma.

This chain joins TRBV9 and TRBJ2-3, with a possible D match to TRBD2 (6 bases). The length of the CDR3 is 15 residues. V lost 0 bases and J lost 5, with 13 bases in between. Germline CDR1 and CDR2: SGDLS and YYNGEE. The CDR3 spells CASSVGGGTGDTQYF. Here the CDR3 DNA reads TGTGCCAGCAGCGTAGGGGGCGGGACGGGAGATACGCAGTATTTT.

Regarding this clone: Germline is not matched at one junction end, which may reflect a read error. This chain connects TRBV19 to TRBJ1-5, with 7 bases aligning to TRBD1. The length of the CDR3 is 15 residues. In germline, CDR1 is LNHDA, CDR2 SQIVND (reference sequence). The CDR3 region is CASSLDRERGQPQHF. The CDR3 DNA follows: TGTGCCAGTAGTTTAGACAGGGAAAGGGGTCAGCCCCAGCATTTT.

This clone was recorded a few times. The chain's CDR3 is CASTLTGGRTEAFF. The CDR3 nucleotides are TGTGCCAGCACCTTAACAGGGGGCCGCACTGAAGCTTTCTTT. This chain connects TRBV27 to TRBJ1-1; 9 nucleotides agree with TRBD1. Losses at the gene ends were 7 bases for V and 4 bases for J; bases not matched to a gene: 7. The germline gives CDR1 MNHEY, CDR2 SMNVEV (reference sequence). This CDR3 is 14 amino acids long.

The CDR3 spells CAWSRLAASSYEQYF. The CDR3 nucleotides read TGTGCCTGGAGTCGACTAGCGGCGAGCTCCTACGAGCAGTACTTC. This chain connects TRBV30 to TRBJ2-7, with 9 bases matching TRBD2. This CDR3 has 15 amino acids. V lost 2 bases to trimming and J lost 0 bases; unmatched junction nucleotides: 5. CDR1 is GTSNPN, CDR2 SVGIG, per germline (reference sequence).

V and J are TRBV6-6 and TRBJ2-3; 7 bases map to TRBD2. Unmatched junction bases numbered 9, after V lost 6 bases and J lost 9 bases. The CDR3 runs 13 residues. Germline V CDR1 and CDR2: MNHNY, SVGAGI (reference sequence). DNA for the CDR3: TGTGCCAGCAGAAGGGAGGTGGGGGGGACGCAGTATTTT. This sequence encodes CASRREVGGTQYF.

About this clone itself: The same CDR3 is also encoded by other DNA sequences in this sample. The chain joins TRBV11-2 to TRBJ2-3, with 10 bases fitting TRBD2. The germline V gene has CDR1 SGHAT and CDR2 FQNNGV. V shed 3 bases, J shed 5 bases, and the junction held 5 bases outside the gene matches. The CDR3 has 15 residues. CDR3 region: CASSFLAGAGDTQYF. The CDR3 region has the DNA TGTGCCAGCAGCTTCCTAGCGGGAGCCGGAGATACGCAGTATTTT.

Written as DNA, the CDR3 is TGTGCCAGCAGCTCACCGGGACTCTTCGGGCAGCCCCAGCATTTT. It is translated as CASSSPGLFGQPQHF. The chain combines TRBV7-2 with TRBJ1-5, with a tentative D call TRBD1 (5 bases). There are 15 residues in the CDR3. CDR1 SGHTA and CDR2 FQGNSA come from the germline V gene. Trimming removed 4 bases from V and 7 bases from J, with 17 bases in between.

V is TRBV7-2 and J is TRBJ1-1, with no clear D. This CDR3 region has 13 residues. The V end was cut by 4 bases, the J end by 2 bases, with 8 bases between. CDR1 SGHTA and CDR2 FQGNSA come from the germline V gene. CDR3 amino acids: CASSSQPNTEAFF. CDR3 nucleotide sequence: TGTGCCAGCAGCTCCCAGCCTAACACTGAAGCTTTCTTT.

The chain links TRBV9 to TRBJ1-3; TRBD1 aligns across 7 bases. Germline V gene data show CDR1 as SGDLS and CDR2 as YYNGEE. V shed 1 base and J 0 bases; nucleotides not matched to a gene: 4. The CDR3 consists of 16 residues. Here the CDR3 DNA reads TGTGCCAGCAGCGTAACGGGACAGAACTCTGGAAACACCATATATTTT. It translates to CASSVTGQNSGNTIYF.

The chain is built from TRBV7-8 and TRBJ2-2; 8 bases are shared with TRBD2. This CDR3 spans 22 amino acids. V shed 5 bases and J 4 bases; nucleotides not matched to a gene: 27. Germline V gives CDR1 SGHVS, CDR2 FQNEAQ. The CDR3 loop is CASSPFILAGQPTRYRTGELFF. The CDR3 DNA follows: TGTGCCAGCAGCCCTTTTATTTTAGCGGGACAACCTACTAGGTATCGCACCGGGGAGCTGTTTTTT.

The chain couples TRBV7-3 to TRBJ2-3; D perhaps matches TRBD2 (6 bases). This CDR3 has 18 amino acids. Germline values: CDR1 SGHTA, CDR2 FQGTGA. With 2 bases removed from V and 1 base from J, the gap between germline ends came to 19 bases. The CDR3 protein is CASSLGGTAAWGTDTQYF. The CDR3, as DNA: TGTGCCAGCAGCTTAGGGGGGACTGCCGCCTGGGGCACAGATACGCAGTATTTT.

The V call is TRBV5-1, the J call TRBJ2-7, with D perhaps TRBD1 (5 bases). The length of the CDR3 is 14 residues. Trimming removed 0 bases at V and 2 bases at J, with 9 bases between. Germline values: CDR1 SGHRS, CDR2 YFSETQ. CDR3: CASSLEGLAYEQYF. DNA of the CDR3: TGCGCCAGCAGCTTGGAGGGGTTGGCCTACGAGCAGTACTTC.

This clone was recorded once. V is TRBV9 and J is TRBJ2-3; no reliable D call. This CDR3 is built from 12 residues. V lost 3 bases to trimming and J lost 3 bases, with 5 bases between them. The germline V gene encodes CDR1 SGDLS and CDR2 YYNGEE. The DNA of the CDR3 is TGTGCCAGCAGCGCCGGGACAGATACGCAGTATTTT. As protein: CASSAGTDTQYF.

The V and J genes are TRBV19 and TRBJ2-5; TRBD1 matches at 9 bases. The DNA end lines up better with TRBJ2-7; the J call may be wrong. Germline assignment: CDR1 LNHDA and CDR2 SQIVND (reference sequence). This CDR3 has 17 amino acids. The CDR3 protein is CASSPTPRDREPYEQYF. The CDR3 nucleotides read TGTGCCAGTAGTCCTACCCCCCGGGACAGGGAACCCTACGAGCAGTACTTC.

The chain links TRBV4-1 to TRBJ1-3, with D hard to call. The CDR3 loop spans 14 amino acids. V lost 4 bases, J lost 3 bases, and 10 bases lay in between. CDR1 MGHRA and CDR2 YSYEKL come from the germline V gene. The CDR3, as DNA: TGCGCCAGCAGCCTCGGACTTGGTGGAAACACCATATATTTT. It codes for CASSLGLGGNTIYF.

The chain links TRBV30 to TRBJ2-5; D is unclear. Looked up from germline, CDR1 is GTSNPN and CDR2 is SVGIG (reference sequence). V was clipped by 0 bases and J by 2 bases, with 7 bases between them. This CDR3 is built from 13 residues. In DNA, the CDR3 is TGTGCCTGGAGTGTTGGATCTCAAGAGACCCAGTACTTC. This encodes CAWSVGSQETQYF.

CDR3 loop: CASSLEGEKLFF. CDR3 nucleotide sequence: TGTGCCAGCAGCTTAGAGGGTGAAAAACTGTTTTTT. J is TRBJ1-4 and V is TRBV7-9; D is unresolved. V gave up 1 base and J gave up 7 bases, with 4 bases separating them. Germline values: CDR1 SEHNR, CDR2 FQNEAQ (reference sequence). The CDR3 runs 12 residues.

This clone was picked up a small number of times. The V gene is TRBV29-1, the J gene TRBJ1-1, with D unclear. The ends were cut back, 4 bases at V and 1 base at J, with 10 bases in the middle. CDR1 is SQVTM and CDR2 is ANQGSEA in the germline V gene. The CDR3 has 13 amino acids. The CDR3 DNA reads TGCAGCGTTGCGCGGCACCCGAACACTGAAGCTTTCTTT. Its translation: CSVARHPNTEAFF.

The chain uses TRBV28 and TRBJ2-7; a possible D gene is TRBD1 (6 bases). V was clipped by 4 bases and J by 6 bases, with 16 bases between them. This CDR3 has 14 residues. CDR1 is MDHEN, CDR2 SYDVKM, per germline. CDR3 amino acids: CASSYLTGKREQYF. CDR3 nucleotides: TGTGCCAGCAGTTACCTAACAGGGAAACGCGAGCAGTACTTC.

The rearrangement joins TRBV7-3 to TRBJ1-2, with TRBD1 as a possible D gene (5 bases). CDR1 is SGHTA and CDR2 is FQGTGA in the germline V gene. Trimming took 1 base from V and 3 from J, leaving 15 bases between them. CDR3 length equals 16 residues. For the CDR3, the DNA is TGTGCCAGCAGCTTAAATGGGTTAGGGGTGGACTATGGCTACACCTTC. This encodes CASSLNGLGVDYGYTF.

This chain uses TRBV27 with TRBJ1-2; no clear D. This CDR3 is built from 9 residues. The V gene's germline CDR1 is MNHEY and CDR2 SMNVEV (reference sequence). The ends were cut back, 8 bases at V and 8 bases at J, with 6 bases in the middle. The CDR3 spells CASPEGYTF. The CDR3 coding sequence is TGTGCCAGCCCTGAGGGCTACACCTTC.

This chain's CDR3 is CASSEWPGEQFF. CDR3 coding DNA: TGTGCCAGCAGTGAATGGCCGGGGGAGCAGTTCTTC. This sequence joins TRBV25-1 and TRBJ2-1, with D tentatively TRBD2 (5 bases). The V gene lost 1 base and the J gene lost 10 bases, with 8 bases spanning the gap. This CDR3 has 12 amino acids. Germline V gene data show CDR1 as MGHDK and CDR2 as SYGVNS.

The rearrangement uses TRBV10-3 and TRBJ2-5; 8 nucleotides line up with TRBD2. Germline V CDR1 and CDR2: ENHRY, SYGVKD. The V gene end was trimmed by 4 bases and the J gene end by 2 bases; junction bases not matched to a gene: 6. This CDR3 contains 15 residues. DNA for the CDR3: TGTGCCATCAGTGCCGGGAGGGAGAGGCAAGAGACCCAGTACTTC. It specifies CAISAGRERQETQYF.

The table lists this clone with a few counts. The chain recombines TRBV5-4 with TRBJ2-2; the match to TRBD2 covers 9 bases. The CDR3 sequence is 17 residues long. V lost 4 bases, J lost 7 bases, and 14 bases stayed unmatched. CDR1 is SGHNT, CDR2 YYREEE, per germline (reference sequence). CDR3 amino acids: CASSRGGIAGVVGELFF. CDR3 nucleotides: TGTGCCAGCAGCCGCGGTGGGATAGCGGGGGTTGTCGGGGAGCTGTTTTTT.

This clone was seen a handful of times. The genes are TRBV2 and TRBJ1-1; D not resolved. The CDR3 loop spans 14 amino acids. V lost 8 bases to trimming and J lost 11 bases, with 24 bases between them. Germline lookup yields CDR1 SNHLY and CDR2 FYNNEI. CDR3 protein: CASGAAQGAGSAFF. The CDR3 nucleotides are TGTGCCAGCGGAGCGGCACAAGGAGCGGGGTCGGCTTTCTTT.

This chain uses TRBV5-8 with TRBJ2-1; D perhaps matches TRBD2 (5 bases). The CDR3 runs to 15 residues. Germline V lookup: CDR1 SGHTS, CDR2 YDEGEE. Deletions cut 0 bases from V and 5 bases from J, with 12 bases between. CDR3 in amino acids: CASSLGSGADNEQFF. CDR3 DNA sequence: TGTGCCAGCAGCTTGGGGAGCGGAGCAGACAATGAGCAGTTCTTC.